Listed here are 32 T cell receptor beta chains from one sample, sequenced in a study of blood T cell repertoires in COVID-19. Here immunoSEQ multiplex PCR was the method, and the copy in TCRdb shows in-frame clones only, minus some. This sample has over 300,000 clones, with 70% to 90% found just once. Sequencing was performed on PBMCs or T cells enriched from blood (not recorded which). Every receptor here comes from a man aged 30 to 39 who had recovered from COVID-19.

DNA of the CDR3: TGTGCCAGCAGCCAAGATCGTAACAGGCCCGCCCTCCACTTT. Encoded protein: CASSQDRNRPALHF. V and J are TRBV3-1 (or the pseudogene TRBV3-2) and TRBJ1-6, with a tentative D call TRBD1 (5 bases). The CDR3 has 14 amino acids. V was cut by 0 bases and J by 14 bases, with 14 bases left in between. Germline loops: CDR1 LGHDT, CDR2 YNNKEL (reference sequence).

The rearrangement uses TRBV19 and TRBJ2-5, with 13 nucleotides matching TRBD2. Germline V gene data show CDR1 as LNHDA and CDR2 as SQIVND (reference sequence). Trimming cost V 1 base and J 4 bases; bases outside gene matches: 6. The CDR3 is 17 residues long. CDR3 residues: CASSIGTSGGAGETQYF. The DNA for the CDR3 is TGTGCCAGTAGTATAGGAACTAGCGGGGGGGCCGGAGAGACCCAGTACTTC.

This rearrangement joins TRBV28 to TRBJ1-4; TRBD1 matches at 7 bases. Germline V gene sequence: CDR1 MDHEN, CDR2 SYDVKM. This CDR3 comprises 13 residues. Trimming took 5 bases from V and 7 from J; bases not matched to a gene: 4. CDR3 in DNA: TGTGCCAGCAGTGCGTCAGGGGGTGAAAAACTGTTTTTT. Translated, it gives CASSASGGEKLFF.

The J gene is TRBJ1-1, the V gene TRBV10-3, with D uncertain. The CDR3 totals 14 residues. The germline CDR1 and CDR2 sequences are ENHRY and SYGVKD. Trimming took off 0 bases at V and 2 bases at J, with 7 bases between the two ends. The CDR3 sequence is CAISESNRNTEAFF. Written as DNA, the CDR3 is TGTGCCATCAGTGAGTCGAACAGAAACACTGAAGCTTTCTTT.

A single count supports this clone. V usage is TRBV11-2 and J usage is TRBJ2-1; 8 bases map to TRBD2. Trimming took 0 bases from V and 6 from J; bases not matched to a gene: 10. CDR1 and CDR2 (germline): SGHAT, FQNNGV. This CDR3 contains 17 residues. This chain's CDR3 is CASSLEPTGGAFNEQFF. CDR3 nucleotides: TGTGCCAGCAGCTTAGAACCGACCGGGGGGGCTTTCAATGAGCAGTTCTTC.

The chain employs TRBV5-1 and TRBJ1-1; D might be TRBD1 (5 bases). Germline values: CDR1 SGHRS, CDR2 YFSETQ. Trimming removed 1 base from V and 5 bases from J, with 6 bases in between. The CDR3 has 12 amino acids. CDR3 DNA: TGCGCCAGCAGCTTGACAGGTACTGAAGCTTTCTTT. This translates into CASSLTGTEAFF.

The chain combines TRBV2 with TRBJ1-4, with 7 bases that match TRBD1. The trim removed 10 bases at V and 8 bases at J, leaving 13 bases unmatched. The CDR3 length is 14 residues. CDR1 is SNHLY and CDR2 is FYNNEI in the germline V gene. CDR3 nucleotides: TGTGCCACTACCTCCGGGACAGTTGGAGAAAAACTGTTTTTT. Protein product: CATTSGTVGEKLFF.

The chain has TRBV6-5 and TRBJ1-2; 10 bases fit TRBD1. This CDR3 region has 15 residues. V shed 4 bases and J 7 bases; nucleotides not matched to a gene: 9. Germline V gives CDR1 MNHEY, CDR2 SVGAGI. CDR3 residues: CASSFARQGAGGYTF. For the CDR3, the DNA is TGTGCCAGCAGTTTTGCCCGACAGGGGGCTGGTGGCTACACCTTC.

The V and J genes are TRBV18 and TRBJ2-7, with 7 bases aligning to TRBD1. CDR1 is KGHSH, CDR2 LQKENI, per germline. This CDR3 comprises 15 residues. The ends lost 2 bases at V and 3 bases at J; junction bases unmatched: 7. As DNA, the CDR3 is TGTGCCAGCTCACCAGGGACAGAGAACTACTACGAGCAGTACTTC. Translation: CASSPGTENYYEQYF.

The chain employs TRBV3-1 (or the pseudogene TRBV3-2) and TRBJ2-3; a possible D gene is TRBD2 (5 bases). CDR1 LGHDT and CDR2 YNNKEL come from the germline V gene (reference sequence). V lost 4 bases and J lost 5, with 16 bases in between. The CDR3 totals 15 residues. As DNA, the CDR3 is TGTGCCAGCAGCCCTCAATCCGGGGTGGGAGATACGCAGTATTTT. Translated: CASSPQSGVGDTQYF.

This chain links TRBV2 with TRBJ2-5, with D possibly being TRBD2 (5 bases). Germline assignment: CDR1 SNHLY and CDR2 FYNNEI. The CDR3 consists of 15 residues. Trimming removed 7 bases at V and 9 bases at J, with 24 bases between. The CDR3 is CASTPSTSGVWAQYF. CDR3 DNA sequence: TGTGCCAGCACCCCTTCGACCAGCGGCGTTTGGGCCCAGTACTTC.

The rearrangement links TRBV5-1 to TRBJ1-1; 7 nucleotides align to TRBD1. CDR3 length: 14 amino acids. CDR1 and CDR2 (germline): SGHRS, YFSETQ. J lost 5 bases, V lost 4 bases, and 8 bases had no gene match. CDR3 sequence: CASSGGQAATEAFF. Here the CDR3 DNA reads TGCGCCAGCAGCGGAGGACAGGCGGCGACTGAAGCTTTCTTT.

This clone is a singleton in its sample. This chain uses TRBV11-3 with TRBJ2-1; possibly TRBD1 for D (6 bases). Germline-derived CDR1 and CDR2 are SGHNT and YENEEA. Trimming left V 5 bases short and J 2 bases short, with 7 bases between. The CDR3 sequence is 13 residues long. In DNA, the CDR3 is TGTGCCAGCAGCAGGGGGACCTACAATGAGCAGTTCTTC. Encoded protein: CASSRGTYNEQFF. Full variable domain (missing parts from reference TRBV11-3 and TRBJ2-1): EAGVVQSPRYKIIEKKQPVAFWCNPISGHNTLYWYLQNLGQGPELLIRYENEEAVDDSQLPKDRFSAERLKGVDSTLKIQPAELGDSAVYLCASSRGTYNEQFFGPGTRLTVL.

The J gene is TRBJ2-7, the V gene TRBV5-1; weak D call: TRBD1 (6 bases). The V gene's germline CDR1 is SGHRS and CDR2 YFSETQ. With 4 bases removed from V and 3 bases from J, the gap between germline ends came to 11 bases. The CDR3 runs 13 residues. CDR3 protein: CASSPQGDYEQYF. The CDR3 coding sequence is TGCGCCAGCAGCCCACAGGGAGACTACGAGCAGTACTTC.

V is TRBV6-2 or TRBV6-3 and J is TRBJ1-2, with D unresolved. V shed 6 bases and J shed 4 bases, with 9 bases lying between them. The CDR3 has 12 residues. Germline CDR1 is MNHEY and CDR2 is SVGEGT. DNA of the CDR3: TGTGCCAGCAGCGAACAGCTCTATGGCTACACCTTC. It encodes CASSEQLYGYTF.

The CDR3 sequence is CASSLAARHEQYF. The CDR3 DNA reads TGTGCCAGCTCACTAGCAGCCCGGCACGAGCAGTACTTC. The J gene is TRBJ2-7, the V gene TRBV18; D not resolved. Germline assignment: CDR1 KGHSH and CDR2 LQKENI. The CDR3 is made up of 13 amino acids. With 4 bases removed from V and 5 bases from J, the gap between germline ends came to 12 bases.

This sequence joins TRBV9 and TRBJ2-1, with 10 bases matching TRBD2. This CDR3 spans 14 amino acids. V gave up 0 bases and J gave up 8 bases; unmatched junction bases: 2. Germline CDR1 SGDLS, CDR2 YYNGEE. The DNA of the CDR3 is TGTGCCAGCAGCGTAGCGAGCGGGGGGGATGAGCAGTTCTTC. The encoded protein is CASSVASGGDEQFF.

The CDR3 reads CASSISWGDAGYTF. The CDR3 DNA follows: TGTGCCAGTAGTATATCGTGGGGGGATGCTGGCTACACCTTC. V and J are TRBV19 and TRBJ1-2; D possibly corresponds to TRBD1 (5 bases). This CDR3 has 14 residues. CDR1 is LNHDA and CDR2 is SQIVND in the germline V gene (reference sequence). Trimming took 2 bases from V and 7 from J, leaving 14 bases between them.

The sample holds many counts of this clone. An end of the junction does not agree with germline; a read error may underlie this. The chain joins TRBV7-7 to TRBJ2-5, with D possibly TRBD1 on 6 matching bases. The germline V gene has CDR1 SSHAT and CDR2 FNYEAQ (reference sequence). CDR3 length: 16 amino acids. Here the CDR3 DNA reads TGTGCTAGCAGCTTAGGACGGACAGTGCTGGGCGAGACCCAGTACTTC. Translation gives CASSLGRTVLGETQYF. Full variable domain (outside the CDR3, taken from reference TRBV7-7 and TRBJ2-5): GAGVSQSPRYKVTKRGQDVTLRCDPISSHATLYWYQQALGQGPEFLTYFNYEAQPDKSGLPSDRFSAERPEGSISTLTIQRTEQRDSAMYRCASSLGRTVLGETQYFGPGTRLLVL.

The V call is TRBV2, the J call TRBJ2-7, with 7 bases that match TRBD1. Trimming at V came to 9 bases and at J to 2 bases, leaving 10 bases not matched to a gene. Looked up from germline, CDR1 is SNHLY and CDR2 is FYNNEI. The CDR3 covers 14 residues. CDR3: CASKTRQGTYEQYF. The CDR3 nucleotides are TGTGCCAGTAAAACTCGACAGGGTACCTACGAGCAGTACTTC.

The chain couples TRBV7-2 to TRBJ2-7; 8 bases align to TRBD1. Germline V gene data show CDR1 as SGHTA and CDR2 as FQGNSA. The CDR3 loop spans 15 amino acids. V lost 1 base, J lost 3 bases, and 5 bases stayed unmatched. In nucleotides, the CDR3 is TGTGCCAGCAGCTTAGTTCCGACAGGGGACTACGAGCAGTACTTC. It yields the protein CASSLVPTGDYEQYF.

The chain links TRBV7-2 to TRBJ1-5, with D tentatively TRBD1 (6 bases). The CDR3 runs 15 residues. V was clipped by 2 bases and J by 3 bases, with 11 bases between them. Germline-derived CDR1 and CDR2 are SGHTA and FQGNSA. CDR3 nucleotides: TGTGCCAGCAGCTTACAGGGGAGGGACAATCAGCCCCAGCATTTT. It codes for CASSLQGRDNQPQHF.

The rearrangement joins TRBV6-5 to TRBJ1-3, with TRBD1 matching 7 bases. V gave up 5 bases and J gave up 6 bases; unmatched junction bases: 4. Germline assignment: CDR1 MNHEY and CDR2 SVGAGI. The CDR3 sequence is 13 residues long. This CDR3 is CASSPTGINTIYF. Written as DNA, the CDR3 is TGTGCCAGCAGTCCGACAGGGATAAACACCATATATTTT.

The chain joins TRBV7-9 to TRBJ1-6; D is ambiguous. Germline CDR1 and CDR2: SEHNR and FQNEAQ (reference sequence). This CDR3 has 15 amino acids. The V gene lost 2 bases and the J gene lost 7 bases, with 12 bases spanning the gap. The CDR3 region is CASSLRRQANSPLHF. For the CDR3, the DNA is TGTGCCAGCAGCTTAAGGCGCCAAGCGAATTCACCCCTCCACTTT.

The chain is built from TRBV3-1 (or the pseudogene TRBV3-2) and TRBJ2-7; 9 nucleotides agree with TRBD1. The CDR3 spans 12 residues. V gave up 6 bases and J gave up 8 bases; unmatched junction bases: 5. Germline-derived CDR1 and CDR2 are LGHDT and YNNKEL (reference sequence). In nucleotides, the CDR3 is TGTGCCAGCAGTCGGACAGGGGAACAGCAGTACTTC. Encoded protein: CASSRTGEQQYF.

This rearrangement joins TRBV6-6 to TRBJ2-5; 7 nucleotides align to TRBD1. The germline V gene has CDR1 MNHNY and CDR2 SVGAGI (reference sequence). The CDR3 length is 12 residues. Trimming took 5 bases from V and 4 from J; bases not matched to a gene: 1. The chain's CDR3 is CASSDRAETQYF. The CDR3 coding sequence is TGTGCCAGCAGTGACAGGGCAGAGACCCAGTACTTC.

The CDR3 DNA reads TGTGCCAGCACAACTCGACAGGGCTCTGGAAACACCATATATTTT. Amino acids: CASTTRQGSGNTIYF. The chain links TRBV27 to TRBJ1-3; 7 nucleotides align to TRBD1. Trimming cost V 7 bases and J 0 bases; bases outside gene matches: 6. Germline V gene lookup returns CDR1 MNHEY and CDR2 SMNVEV (reference sequence). The CDR3 length is 15 residues.

V is TRBV24-1 and J is TRBJ1-2; 8 bases line up with TRBD1. V shed 3 bases and J 0 bases; nucleotides not matched to a gene: 2. Germline V CDR1 and CDR2: KGHDR, SFDVKD. This CDR3 is built from 15 residues. CDR3 residues: CATSDGTGTNYGYTF. Written as DNA, the CDR3 is TGTGCCACCAGTGATGGGACAGGAACTAACTATGGCTACACCTTC.

The chain employs TRBV3-1 (or the pseudogene TRBV3-2) and TRBJ2-5; D is perhaps TRBD2 (6 bases). The CDR3 consists of 16 residues. The V end lost 2 bases, the J end lost 3 bases, and 16 bases lay between the germline ends. Germline-derived CDR1 and CDR2 are LGHDT and YNNKEL (reference sequence). The CDR3 DNA is TGTGCCAGCAGCCAAATTCTTAGGGGAGGTGAAGAGACCCAGTACTTC. Translating gives CASSQILRGGEETQYF.

The count of this clone is one. V is TRBV5-1 and J is TRBJ1-2; D may be TRBD1 (5 bases). This CDR3 has 14 residues. V lost 3 bases, J lost 7 bases, and 16 bases lay in between. Germline V gene sequence: CDR1 SGHRS, CDR2 YFSETQ. The CDR3 protein is CASSSQWGDGGYTF. CDR3 sequence (DNA): TGCGCCAGCAGCTCCCAGTGGGGGGATGGTGGCTACACCTTC.

V gene TRBV4-3 combines with J gene TRBJ1-5; a weak D match, TRBD1 (5 bases). The CDR3 covers 15 residues. V was cut by 1 base and J by 3 bases, with 10 bases left in between. The germline CDR1 and CDR2 sequences are LGHNA and YSLEER. DNA for the CDR3: TGCGCCAGCAGCCAAGCCAGGGCGGCCAATCAGCCCCAGCATTTT. Amino acid sequence: CASSQARAANQPQHF.

This chain uses TRBV6-2 or TRBV6-3 with TRBJ1-2; 11 nucleotides agree with TRBD1. Per the germline V gene, CDR1 is MNHEY and CDR2 is SVGEGT. V shed 6 bases, J shed 8 bases, and the junction held 14 bases outside the gene matches. CDR3 length: 16 amino acids. The CDR3 loop is CASSAGDRGYFGGYTF. The CDR3 nucleotides are TGTGCCAGCAGCGCCGGGGACAGGGGGTATTTTGGAGGCTACACCTTC.